Given below is one T cell receptor beta chain in context. Its antigen is undetermined. This specimen comes from a study of cytomegalovirus exposure and HLA in healthy donors. Study conclusions and caveats: TCR beta sequences reportedly predicted most subjects' HLA-A and HLA-B alleles accurately. Later analysis demonstrated an association between a missense DCLRE1C variant and TCR beta V- and J-gene trimming.

The PCR ran on 60 Vbeta and 13 Jbeta primers. Sequencing was performed with immunoSEQ multiplex PCR; in TCRdb, only in-frame clones are kept and a portion is missing. The sample carries around 200,000 clones, approximately 85% recorded once. Germline lookup yields CDR1 MNHEY and CDR2 SMNVEV (reference sequence). The V segment lost 6 bases and the J segment 1 base; nucleotides outside the gene matches: 5. CDR3 length equals 15 residues. This sequence was found in a woman in her fifties or sixties in good health and CMV-seronegative. Sequencing used PBMCs. The chain joins TRBV27 to TRBJ2-3, with TRBD2 matching over 9 bases. CDR3 region: CASRGLAGGTDTQYF. DNA of the CDR3: TGTGCCAGCAGGGGACTAGCTGGGGGCACAGATACGCAGTATTTT.